This T cell receptor beta chain came from a study of T cells in Graves' hyperthyroidism and ophthalmopathy. Broader study findings: Ophthalmopathy stood apart from stable hyperthyroidism in a 13 V-J model.

The CDR3 length is 15 residues. Germline V gene sequence: CDR1 MNHEY, CDR2 SVGEGT. The V and J ends lost 6 bases and 4 bases, in that order; junction bases with no gene match: 11. Of note for this clonotype: As yet, its antigen is unknown.

Template material for amplifying TCR beta CDR3 regions consisted of RNA transcripts. The primer set for the first-round RT-PCR of the TCR CDR3 was HTBI. TCRdb itself ran the multiplex PCR reads through MiXCR, one entry per CDR3 protein. Among a few hundred thousand distinct CDR3 sequences listed, more than 13% were seen once. Lactation, pregnancy, other autoimmune disease or uncontrolled infection led to exclusion of patients. The chain recombines TRBV6-2 or TRBV6-3 with TRBJ2-7; 8 nucleotides match TRBD2. This sequence originates from a woman under 40 with Graves' hyperthyroidism. The sequenced sample consisted of blood. Here the CDR3 reads CASSLPGLGEYEQYF. The CDR3 DNA reads as TGTGCCAGCAGCCTACCGGGACTAGGCGAATACGAGCAGTACTTC.